A single T cell receptor beta chain is shown here with its context. The antigen is unknown. These data originate in a study of cytomegalovirus exposure and HLA in healthy donors. Broader study findings: Altogether, about 160 TCR beta chains were recorded as cytomegalovirus-associated.

V trimming: 4 bases; J trimming: 11 bases; junction bases outside the gene matches: 5. Germline V gives CDR1 LGHNT, CDR2 FRNRAP. CDR3 length: 12 amino acids. Primers for the PCR totalled 60 Vbeta and 13 Jbeta. Method: immunoSEQ multiplex PCR; TCRdb's copy keeps in-frame clones and lacks some. The sample records around 120,000 clones, roughly 80% being singletons. The chain uses TRBV12-5 and TRBJ2-1; 7 bases align to TRBD2. Sequenced input: PBMCs. This clonotype was sampled from a woman aged 40 to 50 in good health and CMV-seropositive. CDR3 nucleotides: TGTGCTAGTGGTTCCCTAGCGGACCAGCAGTTCTTC. Translated, it gives CASGSLADQQFF.